This T cell receptor (beta chain) comes out of a study of cytomegalovirus exposure and HLA in healthy donors. Trimming removed 2 bases from V and 5 bases from J; junction bases left unmatched: 7. Germline lookup yields CDR1 GTSNPN and CDR2 SVGIG (reference sequence). This CDR3 has 14 amino acids. It was with 60 Vbeta and 13 Jbeta primers that the PCR ran. Generated by immunoSEQ multiplex PCR, the TCRdb table keeps only in-frame clones and is missing some. Seen here are about 180,000 clones, approximately 85% observed once, and the top ten hold more than 4%. The receptor was derived from a girl between 5 and 17 years old in good health and CMV-seropositive. This chain connects TRBV30 to TRBJ2-7; 9 nucleotides align to TRBD1. The sequencing input was PBMCs. CDR3 sequence: CAWSSGTGRNEQYF. The DNA for the CDR3 is TGTGCCTGGAGTTCCGGGACAGGGCGCAACGAGCAGTACTTC.